Each of the 26 T cell receptor beta chains below was sequenced from the same sample in a study of blood T cells in healthy people across ages. A J-beta primer mix and a sample-barcoded 5' primer were used in a second PCR of roughly 6 to 12 cycles. MiXCR, run by TCRdb on the 5' RACE reads, gives a single entry per CDR3 protein. The sample holds more than 750,000 distinct CDR3 sequences, about 27% seen once. This sample was shared with a second study, whose subject was T cells of mothers and their children.

Sequenced material: blood. These receptors originate from a woman aged 40-49 years in good health.

Only a few counts were recorded for this clonotype. The CDR3 spells CASSLVGTVEQFF. In DNA form, the CDR3 reads TGTGCCAGCAGCTTAGTCGGGACCGTGGAGCAGTTCTTC. This chain links TRBV7-9 with TRBJ2-1; D possibly matches TRBD1 or TRBD2 (5 bases each). CDR1 and CDR2 from the germline V gene are SEHNR and FQNEAQ (reference sequence). The length of the CDR3 is 13 residues. The V and J ends lost 1 base and 10 bases respectively, with 11 bases between them.

V and J are TRBV9 and TRBJ2-1, with TRBD2 matching over 11 bases. The CDR3 loop spans 15 amino acids. Germline loops: CDR1 SGDLS, CDR2 YYNGEE. V lost 3 bases to trimming and J lost 3 bases; unmatched junction nucleotides: 2. CDR3 region: CASSATSGDYNEQFF. The CDR3 DNA follows: TGTGCCAGCAGCGCGACTAGCGGGGACTACAATGAGCAGTTCTTC.

This chain connects TRBV7-9 to TRBJ2-3, with 12 bases that match TRBD2. Trimming took 8 bases from V and 1 from J; bases not matched to a gene: 13. CDR1 is SEHNR and CDR2 is FQNEAQ in the germline V gene (reference sequence). This CDR3 spans 18 amino acids. The CDR3, as DNA: TGTGCCAGCTCCAAAGCGTCCGGACTAGCGGGGCGCACAGATACGCAGTATTTT. Translation: CASSKASGLAGRTDTQYF.

The rearrangement links TRBV20-1 to TRBJ2-3; 7 nucleotides match TRBD2. Germline values: CDR1 DFQATT, CDR2 SNEGSKA (reference sequence). The CDR3 is made up of 16 amino acids. Unmatched junction bases numbered 9, after V lost 1 base and J lost 2 bases. DNA for the CDR3: TGCAGTGCTAGAGGGGCGGGGGAGGGCACCACAGATACGCAGTATTTT. This gives the protein CSARGAGEGTTDTQYF.

In this sample, this clonotype turned up a few times. This chain joins TRBV27 and TRBJ2-3, with D perhaps matching TRBD2 (5 bases). Trimming pared 3 bases from V and 2 bases from J, leaving 12 bases between. The germline V gene encodes CDR1 MNHEY and CDR2 SMNVEV (reference sequence). The CDR3 is 15 amino acids. The CDR3 DNA reads TGTGCCAGCAGTTTGGCGCGGGCCCCCACAGATACGCAGTATTTT. Translation: CASSLARAPTDTQYF.

Only a few counts were recorded for this clonotype. The gene calls are TRBV14 and TRBJ2-7; no reliable D call. Germline CDR1 reads SGHDN; CDR2 reads FVKESK. V was cut by 0 bases and J by 6 bases, with 18 bases left in between. This CDR3 contains 16 residues. CDR3 DNA sequence: TGTGCCAGCAGCCAAGATAGCTTTAATCCCGGCGTCGAGCAGTACTTC. It codes for CASSQDSFNPGVEQYF.

This clonotype was observed at least ten times. V usage is TRBV4-3 and J usage is TRBJ2-7; no clear D. CDR1 and CDR2 from the germline V gene are LGHNA and YSLEER. Trimming cost V 0 bases and J 2 bases, with 11 bases left between them. The CDR3 runs 15 residues. Written as DNA, the CDR3 is TGCGCCAGCAGCCAAGATGGTACCCCTACCTACGAGCAGTACTTC. Translated, it gives CASSQDGTPTYEQYF.

This clonotype was found a few times. The chain joins TRBV7-9 to TRBJ1-1, with D perhaps matching TRBD1 (5 bases). Deletions cut 1 base from V and 11 bases from J, with 14 bases between. The CDR3 spans 13 residues. CDR1 is SEHNR, CDR2 FQNEAQ, per germline (reference sequence). The CDR3, as DNA: TGTGCCAGCAGCTTAGTCGGATCGGCAGGGGCTTTCTTT. It yields the protein CASSLVGSAGAFF.

This clonotype was observed at least ten times. The chain uses TRBV27 and TRBJ1-2; no clear D. The CDR3 sequence is 13 residues long. The V and J ends lost 8 bases and 7 bases respectively, with 17 bases between them. CDR1 and CDR2 (germline): MNHEY, SMNVEV (reference sequence). The CDR3 region has the DNA TGTGCCAGCTCCTCCCAGTGGGGATTTGGCTACACCTTC. Residues: CASSSQWGFGYTF.

The V gene is TRBV7-2, the J gene TRBJ2-7; TRBD1 matches at 7 bases. Per germline, CDR1 SGHTA and CDR2 FQGNSA. The CDR3 sequence is 14 residues long. The V and J ends lost 1 base and 5 bases, in that order; junction bases with no gene match: 5. In nucleotides, the CDR3 is TGTGCCAGCAGCTTAGTGACAGGGCCCCACGAGCAGTACTTC. Encoded protein: CASSLVTGPHEQYF.

J is TRBJ2-1 and V is TRBV3-1, with a tentative D call TRBD2 (6 bases). CDR3 length: 13 amino acids. Germline values: CDR1 LGHDT, CDR2 YNNKEL (reference sequence). Trimming shortened V by 4 bases and J by 9 bases, and 13 bases separated the two germline ends. The CDR3 region is CASSPGRRGEQFF. CDR3 coding DNA: TGTGCCAGCAGCCCCGGGCGGAGGGGTGAGCAGTTCTTC.

On this clonotype: This clone may be a read error of a much larger clone one base away. J is TRBJ2-5 and V is TRBV29-1, with D perhaps assigned TRBD1 or TRBD2 (5 bases each). The ends were cut back, 4 bases at V and 11 bases at J, with 23 bases in the middle. This CDR3 comprises 14 residues. In germline, CDR1 is SQVTM, CDR2 ANQGSEA. Here the CDR3 reads CSVVLGVEQRGQYF. The CDR3 DNA sequence: TGCAGCGTTGTTTTAGGGGTCGAGCAGCGCGGGCAGTACTTC.

Turning to this clonotype: The germline gene is not matched at one end of the junction; a read error may be the cause. The V and J genes are TRBV28 and TRBJ1-1; D remains unclear. Germline V lookup: CDR1 MDHEN, CDR2 SYDVKM. The CDR3 totals 13 residues. The CDR3 loop is CVSLRDMNTEAFF. CDR3 bases: TGTGTCAGCCTTCGAGACATGAACACTGAAGCTTTCTTT.

This clonotype was recorded many times. The rearrangement uses TRBV7-9 and TRBJ1-2; a weak D match, TRBD1 (6 bases). The ends were cut back, 6 bases at V and 4 bases at J, with 12 bases in the middle. The length of the CDR3 is 13 residues. The V gene's germline CDR1 is SEHNR and CDR2 FQNEAQ (reference sequence). The CDR3 here is CASSPRGTYGYTF. In DNA form, the CDR3 reads TGTGCCAGCAGTCCTAGGGGGACCTATGGCTACACCTTC.

This clonotype has ten or more counts. The chain recombines TRBV28 with TRBJ1-2; D is possibly TRBD1 (5 bases). The CDR3 has 15 residues. From germline, CDR1 is MDHEN and CDR2 SYDVKM. Deletions cut 6 bases from V and 1 base from J, with 15 bases between. In DNA, the CDR3 is TGTGCCAGCAGGGGACGCCTAAAACATAACTATGGCTACACCTTC. It specifies CASRGRLKHNYGYTF.

This CDR3 reads CASSLAGPPDTQYF. CDR3 DNA sequence: TGTGCCAGCAGCTTAGCCGGGCCCCCAGATACGCAGTATTTT. The J gene is TRBJ2-3, the V gene TRBV7-2; D unresolved. V was trimmed by 0 bases and J by 4 bases, leaving 8 bases between them. This CDR3 is 14 amino acids long. CDR1 is SGHTA, CDR2 FQGNSA, per germline.

This clonotype was counted many times. This chain connects TRBV20-1 to TRBJ2-3; TRBD2 aligns across 11 bases. Germline values: CDR1 DFQATT, CDR2 SNEGSKA (reference sequence). The ends lost 1 base at V and 3 bases at J; junction bases unmatched: 12. The CDR3 consists of 18 residues. In DNA form, the CDR3 reads TGCAGTGCTAGAGTCTCCCTAGCGGGGGGTAGCGTTACAGATACGCAGTATTTT. This encodes CSARVSLAGGSVTDTQYF.

This clonotype was picked up many times. The gene calls are TRBV7-3 and TRBJ2-7; D is undetermined. The V gene lost 2 bases and the J gene lost 0 bases, with 14 bases spanning the gap. CDR1 is SGHTA, CDR2 FQGTGA, per germline. The CDR3 has 16 residues. CDR3 sequence (DNA): TGTGCCAGCAGCTTATTATTCGGAGTGGACTCCTACGAGCAGTACTTC. Protein sequence: CASSLLFGVDSYEQYF. Together with reference TRBV7-3 and TRBJ2-7, the CDR3 gives the full variable domain: GAGVSQTPSNKVTEKGKYVELRCDPISGHTALYWYRQSLGQGPEFLIYFQGTGAADDSGLPNDRFFAVRPEGSVSTLKIQRTERGDSAVYLCASSLLFGVDSYEQYFGPGTRLTVT.

The chain couples TRBV5-1 to TRBJ2-7, with D possibly matching TRBD2 (5 bases). From germline, CDR1 is SGHRS and CDR2 YFSETQ. The CDR3 is 16 amino acids. V was trimmed by 4 bases and J by 3 bases, leaving 20 bases between them. The chain's CDR3 is CASSLPLQEAGYEQYF. CDR3 DNA: TGCGCCAGCAGCCTCCCCCTTCAGGAGGCGGGCTACGAGCAGTACTTC.

This clonotype came up a few times. The rearrangement uses TRBV29-1 and TRBJ1-2, with a possible D match to TRBD1 (5 bases). This CDR3 spans 15 amino acids. From germline, CDR1 is SQVTM and CDR2 ANQGSEA. Trimming left V 8 bases short and J 5 bases short, with 24 bases between. CDR3 sequence: CSSSSGVGEGYGYTF. DNA of the CDR3: TGCAGCTCCAGTTCGGGGGTCGGGGAAGGGTATGGCTACACCTTC.

Worth noting for this clonotype: Compared with germline, one end of the junction differs, possibly owing to a read error. V and J are TRBV12-3 or TRBV12-4 and TRBJ2-2; D is perhaps TRBD2 (5 bases). The CDR3 is 14 residues long. In nucleotides, the CDR3 is TGTGCCAGCAGTTTAGAGTTCTACACCGGGGAGCGGTTTTTT. Amino acids: CASSLEFYTGERFF.

The rearrangement joins TRBV20-1 to TRBJ2-3; 8 bases align to TRBD2. CDR3 length equals 19 residues. Per the germline V gene, CDR1 is DFQATT and CDR2 is SNEGSKA (reference sequence). The ends lost 0 bases at V and 0 bases at J; junction bases unmatched: 14. This CDR3 reads CSARDLAGGQKYSTDTQYF. The CDR3 DNA follows: TGCAGTGCTAGAGATCTTGCGGGGGGCCAAAAGTATAGCACAGATACGCAGTATTTT.

CDR3 residues: CASSVPPGEQFF. The CDR3 DNA reads TGTGCCAGCAGCGTACCTCCAGGTGAGCAGTTCTTC. The gene calls are TRBV9 and TRBJ2-1; no reliable D call. Germline V gives CDR1 SGDLS, CDR2 YYNGEE. With 1 base removed from V and 9 bases from J, the gap between germline ends came to 8 bases. The CDR3 is 12 amino acids.

The rearrangement links TRBV14 to TRBJ2-2; possibly TRBD2 for D (6 bases). Germline V gene lookup returns CDR1 SGHDN and CDR2 FVKESK. V lost 1 base, J lost 6 bases, and 9 bases lay in between. The CDR3 runs to 14 residues. Here the CDR3 DNA reads TGTGCCAGCAGCCAAGTAACGGGGGCCGGGGAGCTGTTTTTT. Its protein product is CASSQVTGAGELFF.

This clonotype was observed many times. The chain is built from TRBV7-2 and TRBJ2-7; 11 bases agree with TRBD1. The CDR3 contains 15 residues. V gave up 1 base and J gave up 2 bases; unmatched junction bases: 1. CDR1 and CDR2 from the germline V gene are SGHTA and FQGNSA. CDR3 nucleotide sequence: TGTGCCAGCAGCTTAGAGGGACAGGGGGCCTACGAGCAGTACTTC. This translates into CASSLEGQGAYEQYF.

This clonotype was counted only a few times. V usage is TRBV28 and J usage is TRBJ2-1; 8 positions match TRBD1. Trimming took 5 bases from V and 8 from J; bases not matched to a gene: 14. CDR3 length: 16 amino acids. Germline values: CDR1 MDHEN, CDR2 SYDVKM. The CDR3 nucleotides are TGTGCCAGCAGTCTTTCCCCATGGACAGGGCAGGATGAGCAGTTCTTC. Encoded protein: CASSLSPWTGQDEQFF.